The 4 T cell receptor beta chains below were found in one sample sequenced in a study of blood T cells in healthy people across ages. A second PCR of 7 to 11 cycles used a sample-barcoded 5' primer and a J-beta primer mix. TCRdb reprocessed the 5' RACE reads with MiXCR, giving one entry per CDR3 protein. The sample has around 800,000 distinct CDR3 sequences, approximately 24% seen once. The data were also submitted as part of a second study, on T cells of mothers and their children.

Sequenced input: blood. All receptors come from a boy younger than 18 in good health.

This chain's CDR3 is CASSLETGGNSPLHF. As DNA, the CDR3 is TGTGCCAGCAGCTTAGAGACAGGGGGGAATTCACCCCTCCACTTT. V gene TRBV7-2 combines with J gene TRBJ1-6; TRBD1 agrees at 9 bases. V trimming: 1 base; J trimming: 7 bases; junction bases outside the gene matches: 2. This CDR3 region has 15 residues. The V gene's germline CDR1 is SGHTA and CDR2 FQGNSA.

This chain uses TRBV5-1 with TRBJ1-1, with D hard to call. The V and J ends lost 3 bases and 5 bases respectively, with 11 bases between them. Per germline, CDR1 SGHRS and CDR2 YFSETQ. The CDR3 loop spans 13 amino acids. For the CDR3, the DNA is TGCGCCAGCAGCTCAATGGGCGTAACTGAAGCTTTCTTT. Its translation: CASSSMGVTEAFF. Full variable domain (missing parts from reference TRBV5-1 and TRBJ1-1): KAGVTQTPRYLIKTRGQQVTLSCSPISGHRSVSWYQQTPGQGLQFLFEYFSETQRNKGNFPGRFSGRQFSNSRSEMNVSTLELGDSALYLCASSSMGVTEAFFGQGTRLTVV.

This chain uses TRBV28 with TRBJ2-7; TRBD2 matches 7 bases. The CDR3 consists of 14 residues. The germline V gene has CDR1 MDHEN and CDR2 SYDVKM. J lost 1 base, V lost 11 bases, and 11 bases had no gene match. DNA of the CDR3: TGTGCCTCCTCTCGGTCAGCGGGATCCTACGAGCAGTACTTC. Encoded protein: CASSRSAGSYEQYF.

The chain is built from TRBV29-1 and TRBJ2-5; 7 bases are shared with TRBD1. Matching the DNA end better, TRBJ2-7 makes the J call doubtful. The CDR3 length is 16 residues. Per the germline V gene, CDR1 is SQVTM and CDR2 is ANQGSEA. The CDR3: CSVEDRAGGNPYEQYF. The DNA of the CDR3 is TGCAGCGTTGAAGATCGTGCAGGGGGTAATCCCTACGAGCAGTACTTC.